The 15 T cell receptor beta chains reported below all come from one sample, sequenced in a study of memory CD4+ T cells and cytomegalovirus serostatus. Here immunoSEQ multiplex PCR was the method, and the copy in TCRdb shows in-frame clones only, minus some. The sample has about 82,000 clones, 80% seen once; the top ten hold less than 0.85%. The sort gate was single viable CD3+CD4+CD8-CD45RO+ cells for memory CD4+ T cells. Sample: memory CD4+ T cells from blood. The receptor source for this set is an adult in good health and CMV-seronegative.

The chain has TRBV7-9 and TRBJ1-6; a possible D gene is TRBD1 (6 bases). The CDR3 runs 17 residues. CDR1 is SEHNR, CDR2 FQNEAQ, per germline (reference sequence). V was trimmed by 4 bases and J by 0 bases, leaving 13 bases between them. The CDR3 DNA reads TGTGCCAGCAGCTCGACAGGCCCGAGCTCCTATAATTCACCCCTCCACTTT. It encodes CASSSTGPSSYNSPLHF.

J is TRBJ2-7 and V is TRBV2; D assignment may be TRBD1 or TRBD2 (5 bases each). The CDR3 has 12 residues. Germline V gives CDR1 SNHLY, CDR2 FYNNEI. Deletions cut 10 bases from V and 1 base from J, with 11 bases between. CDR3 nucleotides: TGTGCCACTCGGGACCGATCCTACGAGCAGTACTTC. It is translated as CATRDRSYEQYF.

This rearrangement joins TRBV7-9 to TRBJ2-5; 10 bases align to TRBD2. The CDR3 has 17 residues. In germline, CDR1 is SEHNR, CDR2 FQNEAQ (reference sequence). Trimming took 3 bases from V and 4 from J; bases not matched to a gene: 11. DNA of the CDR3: TGTGCCAGCAGCTTTCTAGCGGGGGTCAATCGGGGAGAGACCCAGTACTTC. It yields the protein CASSFLAGVNRGETQYF.

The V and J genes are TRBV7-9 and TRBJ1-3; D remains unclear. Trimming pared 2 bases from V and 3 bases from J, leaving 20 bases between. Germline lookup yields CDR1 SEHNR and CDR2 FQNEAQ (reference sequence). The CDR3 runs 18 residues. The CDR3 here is CASSLTGWRLIDGNTIYF. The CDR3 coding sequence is TGTGCCAGCAGCTTAACGGGGTGGCGGCTGATAGATGGAAACACCATATATTTT. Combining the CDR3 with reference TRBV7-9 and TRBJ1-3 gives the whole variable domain DTGVSQNPRHKITKRGQNVTFRCDPISEHNRLYWYRQTLGQGPEFLTYFQNEAQLEKSRLLSDRFSAERPKGSFSTLEIQRTEQGDSAMYLCASSLTGWRLIDGNTIYFGEGSWLTVV.

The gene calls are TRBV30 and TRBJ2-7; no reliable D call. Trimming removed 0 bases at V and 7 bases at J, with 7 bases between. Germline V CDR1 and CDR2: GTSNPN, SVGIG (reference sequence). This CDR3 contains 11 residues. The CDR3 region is CAWSVSGEQYF. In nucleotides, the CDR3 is TGTGCCTGGAGTGTATCCGGGGAGCAGTACTTC.

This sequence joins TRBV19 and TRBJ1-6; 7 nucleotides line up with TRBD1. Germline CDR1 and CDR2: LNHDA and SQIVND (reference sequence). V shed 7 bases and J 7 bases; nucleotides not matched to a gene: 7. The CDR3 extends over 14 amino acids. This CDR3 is CASKTGTANSPLHF. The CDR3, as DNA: TGTGCCAGTAAAACTGGGACAGCAAATTCACCCCTCCACTTT.

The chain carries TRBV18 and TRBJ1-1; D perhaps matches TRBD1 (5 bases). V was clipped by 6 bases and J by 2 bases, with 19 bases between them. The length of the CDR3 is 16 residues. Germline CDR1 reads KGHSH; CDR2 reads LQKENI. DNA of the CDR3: TGTGCCAGCTCGCTCAGGGAACACAGCGACAACACTGAAGCTTTCTTT. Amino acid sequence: CASSLREHSDNTEAFF.

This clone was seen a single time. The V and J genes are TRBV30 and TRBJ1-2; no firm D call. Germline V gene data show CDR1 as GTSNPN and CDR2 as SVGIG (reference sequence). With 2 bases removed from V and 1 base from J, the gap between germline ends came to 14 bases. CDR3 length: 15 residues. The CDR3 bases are TGTGCCTGGAGTCAAGGCCACTACGGTAACTATGGCTACACCTTC. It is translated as CAWSQGHYGNYGYTF.

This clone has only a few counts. CDR3 sequence: CASSQGSGGQETQYF. The CDR3 region has the DNA TGCGCCAGCAGCCAAGGCAGCGGGGGTCAAGAGACCCAGTACTTC. The J gene is TRBJ2-5, the V gene TRBV4-1; 8 bases match TRBD2. Germline-derived CDR1 and CDR2 are MGHRA and YSYEKL. CDR3 size: 15 residues. J lost 2 bases, V lost 1 base, and 3 bases had no gene match.

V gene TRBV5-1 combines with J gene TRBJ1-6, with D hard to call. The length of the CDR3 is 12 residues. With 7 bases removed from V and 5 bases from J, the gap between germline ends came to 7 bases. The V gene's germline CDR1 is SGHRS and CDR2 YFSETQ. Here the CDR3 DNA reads TGCGCCAGCCGGCAGAATAATTCACCCCTCCACTTT. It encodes CASRQNNSPLHF.

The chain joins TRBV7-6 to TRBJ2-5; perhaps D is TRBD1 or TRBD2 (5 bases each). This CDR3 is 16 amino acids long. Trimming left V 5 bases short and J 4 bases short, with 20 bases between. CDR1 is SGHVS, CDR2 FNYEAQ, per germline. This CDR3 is CASSPGSGLRGETQYF. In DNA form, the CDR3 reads TGTGCCAGCAGCCCGGGGTCGGGGCTGAGGGGAGAGACCCAGTACTTC.

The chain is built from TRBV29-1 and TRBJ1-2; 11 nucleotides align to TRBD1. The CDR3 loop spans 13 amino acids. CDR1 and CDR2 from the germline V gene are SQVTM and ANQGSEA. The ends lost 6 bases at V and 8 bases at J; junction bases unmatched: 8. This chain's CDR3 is CSVVLGQGAGYTF. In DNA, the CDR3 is TGCAGCGTCGTTCTCGGACAGGGGGCGGGCTACACCTTC.

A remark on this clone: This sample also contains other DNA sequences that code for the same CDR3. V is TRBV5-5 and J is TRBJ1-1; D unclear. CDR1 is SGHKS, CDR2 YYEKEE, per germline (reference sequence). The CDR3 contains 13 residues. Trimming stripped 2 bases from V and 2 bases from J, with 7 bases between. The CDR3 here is CASSLTANTEAFF. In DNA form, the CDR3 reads TGTGCCAGCAGCTTAACGGCAAACACTGAAGCTTTCTTT.

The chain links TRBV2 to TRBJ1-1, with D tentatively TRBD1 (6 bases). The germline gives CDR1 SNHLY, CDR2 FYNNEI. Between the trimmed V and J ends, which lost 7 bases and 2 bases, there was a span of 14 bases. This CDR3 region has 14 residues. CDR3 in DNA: TGTGCCAGCAACGCAGGGGTTGGAAACACTGAAGCTTTCTTT. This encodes CASNAGVGNTEAFF.

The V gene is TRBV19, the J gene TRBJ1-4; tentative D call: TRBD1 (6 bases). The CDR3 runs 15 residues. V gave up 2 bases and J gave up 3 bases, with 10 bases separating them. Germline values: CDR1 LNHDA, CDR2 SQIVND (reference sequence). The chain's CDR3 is CASSITGTPNEKLFF. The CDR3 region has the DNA TGTGCCAGTAGTATAACAGGGACTCCTAATGAAAAACTGTTTTTT.